Listed here is a single T cell receptor (beta chain). The entry originates in a study of cytomegalovirus exposure and HLA in healthy donors. The V and J ends lost 1 base and 3 bases respectively, with 6 bases between them. In germline, CDR1 is SGHDT, CDR2 YYEEEE. This CDR3 has 13 residues. Assay used: immunoSEQ multiplex PCR; TCRdb lists only in-frame clones, some missing. The table shows about 200,000 clones, with around four fifths occurring only once. Sequencing used PBMCs. The chain combines TRBV5-6 with TRBJ2-3, with a tentative D call TRBD2 (6 bases). The TCR was taken from a woman aged 18-30 years in good health and CMV-seronegative. This CDR3 reads CASSLRETDTQYF. As DNA, the CDR3 is TGTGCCAGCAGCTTGCGGGAGACAGATACGCAGTATTTT.